Shown below are 24 T cell receptor beta chains from a single sample sequenced in a study of a mutant IDH1 vaccine in newly diagnosed glioma. TCRdb keeps only in-frame clones here, not all; method: immunoSEQ multiplex PCR. The table has roughly 40,000 clones, approximately 90% seen once. The time point: week 23, last vaccination. In every dose of vaccine, 300 ug of mutant IDH1 20-mer peptide was given alongside topical imiquimod. These TCRs are of unknown antigen specificity. Sequenced material: PBMCs, taken from a glioma patient whose treatment included an IDH1 peptide vaccine. These receptors were obtained from a man between 50 and 59 years old with glioma.

The chain employs TRBV5-1 and TRBJ1-2; D is possibly TRBD1 (6 bases). The CDR3 covers 14 residues. Germline CDR1 and CDR2: SGHRS and YFSETQ. V lost 4 bases to trimming and J lost 4 bases, with 14 bases between them. CDR3 in amino acids: CASSAYRAGYGYTF. The CDR3 nucleotides read TGCGCCAGCAGCGCCTACAGGGCTGGCTATGGCTACACCTTC. The full variable domain, in which reference TRBV5-1 and TRBJ1-2 provide the parts outside the CDR3, is KAGVTQTPRYLIKTRGQQVTLSCSPISGHRSVSWYQQTPGQGLQFLFEYFSETQRNKGNFPGRFSGRQFSNSRSEMNVSTLELGDSALYLCASSAYRAGYGYTFGSGTRLTVV.

The sample holds a few counts of this clone. This chain joins TRBV2 and TRBJ2-5; possibly TRBD1 or TRBD2 for D (6 bases each). This CDR3 is built from 12 residues. From germline, CDR1 is SNHLY and CDR2 FYNNEI. Trimming left V 9 bases short and J 1 base short, with 9 bases between. This chain's CDR3 is CARGGLQETQYF. The CDR3 bases are TGTGCCAGGGGGGGCCTCCAAGAGACCCAGTACTTC. Full variable domain (outside the CDR3, taken from reference TRBV2 and TRBJ2-5): EPEVTQTPSHQVTQMGQEVILRCVPISNHLYFYWYRQILGQKVEFLVSFYNNEISEKSEIFDDQFSVERPDGSNFTLKIRSTKLEDSAMYFCARGGLQETQYFGPGTRLLVL.

The V call is TRBV5-6, the J call TRBJ2-2; TRBD2 matches 8 bases. CDR1 is SGHDT, CDR2 YYEEEE, per germline. The CDR3 sequence is 18 residues long. The V and J ends lost 3 bases and 4 bases, in that order; junction bases with no gene match: 14. DNA for the CDR3: TGTGCCAGCAGCTCCCTTCGGTCACGGGAGGGACTCACCGGGGAGCTGTTTTTT. Encoded protein: CASSSLRSREGLTGELFF.

The chain combines TRBV27 with TRBJ1-2; D is undetermined. CDR1 MNHEY and CDR2 SMNVEV come from the germline V gene (reference sequence). The CDR3 sequence is 13 residues long. With 3 bases removed from V and 8 bases from J, the gap between germline ends came to 13 bases. The CDR3 region is CASSLSGEGGYTF. Written as DNA, the CDR3 is TGTGCCAGCAGTTTGAGCGGGGAAGGCGGCTACACCTTC.

The J gene is TRBJ1-5, the V gene TRBV10-3; D remains unclear. CDR1 is ENHRY, CDR2 SYGVKD, per germline. The CDR3 spans 14 residues. Trimming removed 5 bases from V and 0 bases from J, with 8 bases in between. In nucleotides, the CDR3 is TGTGCCATCAGTCTCAGTGATAGCAATCAGCCCCAGCATTTT. Translated, it gives CAISLSDSNQPQHF.

V gene TRBV10-3 combines with J gene TRBJ1-1, with D maybe TRBD1 (6 bases). Germline CDR1 and CDR2: ENHRY and SYGVKD. Deletions cut 3 bases from V and 0 bases from J, with 17 bases between. CDR3 length equals 17 residues. CDR3 protein: CAISDTGARQLNTEAFF. Written as DNA, the CDR3 is TGTGCCATCAGTGACACGGGGGCTCGGCAATTGAACACTGAAGCTTTCTTT.

The chain uses TRBV5-6 and TRBJ1-1; perhaps TRBD1 as D (6 bases). This CDR3 region has 18 residues. Germline V lookup: CDR1 SGHDT, CDR2 YYEEEE. V shed 3 bases and J shed 3 bases, with 24 bases lying between them. The CDR3 DNA follows: TGTGCCAGCAGCTCTGGACAGAATCATTCCCCAGGGGACACTGAAGCTTTCTTT. It codes for CASSSGQNHSPGDTEAFF.

This rearrangement joins TRBV7-2 to TRBJ2-3, with D perhaps TRBD2 (6 bases). Trimming left V 5 bases short and J 8 bases short, with 23 bases between. Looked up from germline, CDR1 is SGHTA and CDR2 is FQGNSA. The CDR3 is 16 residues long. The CDR3 nucleotides read TGTGCCAGCAGCACCTCGACTAGATCGGGGCCGACTACGCAGTATTTT. Protein product: CASSTSTRSGPTTQYF.

The rearrangement joins TRBV7-2 to TRBJ2-7; the D gene is possibly TRBD2 (7 bases). Trimming pared 4 bases from V and 0 bases from J, leaving 16 bases between. Germline lookup yields CDR1 SGHTA and CDR2 FQGNSA. This CDR3 is built from 16 residues. Here the CDR3 DNA reads TGTGCCAGCAGCTGGGGGGCGGGACTACGCTCCTACGAGCAGTACTTC. This codes for CASSWGAGLRSYEQYF.

This sequence joins TRBV10-2 and TRBJ1-4, with unresolved D. The V end was cut by 1 base, the J end by 5 bases, with 8 bases between. This CDR3 is 14 amino acids long. CDR1 is WSHSY and CDR2 is SAAADI in the germline V gene. CDR3 sequence: CASSEYRMNEKLFF. The DNA for the CDR3 is TGCGCCAGCAGTGAGTACAGAATGAATGAAAAACTGTTTTTT.

The chain carries TRBV5-1 and TRBJ1-5; D may be TRBD1 (5 bases). Germline V lookup: CDR1 SGHRS, CDR2 YFSETQ. The CDR3 is 14 amino acids. The V end lost 4 bases, the J end lost 9 bases, and 17 bases lay between the germline ends. The CDR3 nucleotides are TGCGCCAGCAGCACCGGGGCAGGACGGGGGCCCCAGCATTTT. It encodes CASSTGAGRGPQHF.

For the CDR3, the DNA is TGTGCCAGCAGCCCATACAGGGCGGGGGACACCGGGGAGCTGTTTTTT. The encoded protein is CASSPYRAGDTGELFF. The chain uses TRBV7-6 and TRBJ2-2, with D possibly being TRBD2 (7 bases). Per the germline V gene, CDR1 is SGHVS and CDR2 is FNYEAQ. Between the trimmed V and J ends, which lost 5 bases and 3 bases, there was a span of 16 bases. The CDR3 totals 16 residues.

The J gene is TRBJ2-3, the V gene TRBV5-5; no clear D. Deletions cut 0 bases from V and 0 bases from J, with 8 bases between. The CDR3 sequence is 15 residues long. Germline V lookup: CDR1 SGHKS, CDR2 YYEKEE (reference sequence). Here the CDR3 DNA reads TGTGCCAGCAGCTTGGGCCCATCTAGCACAGATACGCAGTATTTT. It is translated as CASSLGPSSTDTQYF.

V and J are TRBV9 and TRBJ2-7; 8 bases are shared with TRBD2. From germline, CDR1 is SGDLS and CDR2 YYNGEE. The V and J ends lost 3 bases and 3 bases, in that order; junction bases with no gene match: 8. This CDR3 has 15 residues. The CDR3 loop reads CASSGSGTSYYEQYF. CDR3 coding DNA: TGTGCCAGCAGCGGCTCCGGGACTAGTTACTACGAGCAGTACTTC.

V usage is TRBV9 and J usage is TRBJ1-3; 12 nucleotides agree with TRBD1. The germline V gene encodes CDR1 SGDLS and CDR2 YYNGEE. The CDR3 has 21 amino acids. The junction had 13 bases not matched to a gene; V was cut back by 0 bases and J by 0 bases. The CDR3 reads CASSVGLAGTGGLSSGNTIYF. In DNA form, the CDR3 reads TGTGCCAGCAGCGTAGGACTGGCGGGGACAGGGGGCTTATCCTCTGGAAACACCATATATTTT.

The chain couples TRBV7-9 to TRBJ2-7; possibly TRBD1 or TRBD2 for D (6 bases each). CDR3 length equals 14 residues. Per germline, CDR1 SEHNR and CDR2 FQNEAQ (reference sequence). V lost 5 bases to trimming and J lost 7 bases, with 18 bases between them. This CDR3 is CASSAPGDRGEQYF. CDR3 sequence (DNA): TGTGCCAGCAGCGCCCCAGGGGACCGGGGGGAGCAGTACTTC.

This chain joins TRBV27 and TRBJ2-7, with D unclear. Per germline, CDR1 MNHEY and CDR2 SMNVEV (reference sequence). The CDR3 runs 12 residues. V lost 8 bases, J lost 3 bases, and 11 bases lay in between. This CDR3 reads CASWRPGYEQYF. CDR3 nucleotide sequence: TGTGCCAGCTGGCGCCCGGGCTACGAGCAGTACTTC.

The rearrangement uses TRBV11-2 and TRBJ2-7; 8 bases align to TRBD1. The V gene end was trimmed by 4 bases and the J gene end by 3 bases; junction bases not matched to a gene: 11. From germline, CDR1 is SGHAT and CDR2 FQNNGV. The CDR3 has 16 residues. The CDR3 coding sequence is TGTGCCAGCAGCTCTATATCTGGGGACAGGAGCTACGAGCAGTACTTC. This codes for CASSSISGDRSYEQYF.

This chain joins TRBV2 and TRBJ2-7; 9 bases are shared with TRBD1. The CDR3 has 16 residues. CDR1 is SNHLY, CDR2 FYNNEI, per germline. The V segment lost 6 bases and the J segment 2 bases; nucleotides outside the gene matches: 11. The CDR3: CASRLGQGPFTYEQYF. The CDR3 nucleotides read TGTGCCAGCAGGCTCGGACAGGGGCCGTTCACCTACGAGCAGTACTTC.

The chain has TRBV5-1 and TRBJ2-3; a weak D match, TRBD2 (5 bases). Germline loops: CDR1 SGHRS, CDR2 YFSETQ. This CDR3 contains 15 residues. V dropped 4 bases and J dropped 0 bases, with 12 bases sitting between them. CDR3 protein: CASSPWGESTDTQYF. DNA of the CDR3: TGCGCCAGCAGCCCCTGGGGAGAAAGCACAGATACGCAGTATTTT.

The chain employs TRBV10-1 and TRBJ2-3; 10 bases map to TRBD2. Germline CDR1 is WNHNN and CDR2 is SYGVQD (reference sequence). The CDR3 runs to 16 residues. V dropped 5 bases and J dropped 5; count of bases not matched to a gene: 10. CDR3 DNA: TGCGCCAGCAGTCAGCGGGAGGGCCGTTTCAGAGATACGCAGTATTTT. It specifies CASSQREGRFRDTQYF.

The chain is built from TRBV10-2 and TRBJ1-3; 7 positions match TRBD1. Germline V gene data show CDR1 as WSHSY and CDR2 as SAAADI. The junction had 7 bases not matched to a gene; V was cut back by 5 bases and J by 0 bases. The CDR3 is 16 residues long. CDR3 region: CASSWGTAISGNTIYF. In nucleotides, the CDR3 is TGCGCCAGCAGTTGGGGGACAGCCATCTCTGGAAACACCATATATTTT.

This sequence joins TRBV14 and TRBJ2-2; D possibly corresponds to TRBD2 (6 bases). The V gene's germline CDR1 is SGHDN and CDR2 FVKESK. V lost 1 base, J lost 5 bases, and 8 bases lay in between. The CDR3 covers 14 residues. The CDR3 sequence: CASSQARGTGELFF. CDR3 nucleotide sequence: TGTGCCAGCAGCCAAGCCCGGGGGACCGGGGAGCTGTTTTTT.

The rearrangement links TRBV7-8 to TRBJ2-5; unclear D gene. Trimming took off 1 base at V and 2 bases at J, with 8 bases between the two ends. This CDR3 is built from 14 residues. Germline V CDR1 and CDR2: SGHVS, FQNEAQ. Here the CDR3 DNA reads TGTGCCAGCAGCTTAGATTGGGCGCAAGAGACCCAGTACTTC. Its translation is CASSLDWAQETQYF. The full variable domain, with the rest looked up from reference TRBV7-8 and TRBJ2-5, is GAGVSQSPRYKVAKRGQDVALRCDPISGHVSLFWYQQALGQGPEFLTYFQNEAQLDKSGLPSDRFFAERPEGSVSTLKIQRTQQEDSAVYLCASSLDWAQETQYFGPGTRLLVL.